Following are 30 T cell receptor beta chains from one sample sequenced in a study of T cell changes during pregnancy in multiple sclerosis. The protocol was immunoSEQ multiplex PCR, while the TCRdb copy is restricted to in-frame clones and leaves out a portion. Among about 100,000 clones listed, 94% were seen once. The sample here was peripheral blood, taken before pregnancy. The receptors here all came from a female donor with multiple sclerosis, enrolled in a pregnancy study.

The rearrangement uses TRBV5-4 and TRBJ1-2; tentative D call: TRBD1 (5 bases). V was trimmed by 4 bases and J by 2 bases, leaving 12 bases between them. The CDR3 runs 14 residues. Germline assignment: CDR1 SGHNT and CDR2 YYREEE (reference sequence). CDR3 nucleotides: TGTGCCAGCAGCATTTTGACAGACAACTATGGCTACACCTTC. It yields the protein CASSILTDNYGYTF. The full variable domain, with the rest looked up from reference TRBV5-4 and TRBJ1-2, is ETGVTQSPTHLIKTRGQQVTLRCSSQSGHNTVSWYQQALGQGPQFIFQYYREEENGRGNFPPRFSGLQFPNYSSELNVNALELDDSALYLCASSILTDNYGYTFGSGTRLTVV.

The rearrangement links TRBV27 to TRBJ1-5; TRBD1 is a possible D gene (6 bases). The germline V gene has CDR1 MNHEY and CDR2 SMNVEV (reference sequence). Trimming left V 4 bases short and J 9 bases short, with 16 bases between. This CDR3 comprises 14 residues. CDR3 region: CASSSRQAGGPQHF. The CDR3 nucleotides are TGTGCCAGCAGTTCTCGACAGGCCGGAGGGCCCCAGCATTTT.

Here the CDR3 reads CASSLQGTSGIADTQYF. The CDR3 DNA reads as TGTGCCAGCAGTTTACAGGGGACTAGCGGGATCGCAGATACGCAGTATTTT. The rearrangement joins TRBV27 to TRBJ2-3; TRBD2 matches at 13 bases. The ends lost 2 bases at V and 4 bases at J; junction bases unmatched: 6. The CDR3 spans 17 residues. CDR1 and CDR2 (germline): MNHEY, SMNVEV (reference sequence).

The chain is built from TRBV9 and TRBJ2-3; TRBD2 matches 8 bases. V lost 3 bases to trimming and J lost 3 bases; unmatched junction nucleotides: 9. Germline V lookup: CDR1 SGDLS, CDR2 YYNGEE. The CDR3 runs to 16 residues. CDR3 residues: CASSAGGGRQTDTQYF. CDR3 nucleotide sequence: TGTGCCAGCAGCGCTGGGGGCGGGAGGCAAACAGATACGCAGTATTTT.

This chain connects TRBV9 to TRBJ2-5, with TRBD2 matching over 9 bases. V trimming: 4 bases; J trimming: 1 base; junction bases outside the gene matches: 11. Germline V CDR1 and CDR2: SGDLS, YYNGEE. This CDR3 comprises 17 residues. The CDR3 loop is CASSQGFGGGVQETQYF. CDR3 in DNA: TGTGCCAGCAGCCAAGGGTTCGGCGGGGGGGTCCAAGAGACCCAGTACTTC.

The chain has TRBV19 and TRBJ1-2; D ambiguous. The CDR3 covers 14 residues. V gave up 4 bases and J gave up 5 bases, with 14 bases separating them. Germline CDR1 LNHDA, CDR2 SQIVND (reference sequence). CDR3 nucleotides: TGTGCCAGTAGTAGACAACGGGAAGGGTATGGCTACACCTTC. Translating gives CASSRQREGYGYTF.

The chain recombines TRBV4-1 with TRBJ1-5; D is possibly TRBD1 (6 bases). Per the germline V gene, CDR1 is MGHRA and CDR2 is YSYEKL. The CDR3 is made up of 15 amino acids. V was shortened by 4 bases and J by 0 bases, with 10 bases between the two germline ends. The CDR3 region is CASSPGQFSNQPQHF. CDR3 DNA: TGCGCCAGCAGCCCAGGACAGTTTAGCAATCAGCCCCAGCATTTT.

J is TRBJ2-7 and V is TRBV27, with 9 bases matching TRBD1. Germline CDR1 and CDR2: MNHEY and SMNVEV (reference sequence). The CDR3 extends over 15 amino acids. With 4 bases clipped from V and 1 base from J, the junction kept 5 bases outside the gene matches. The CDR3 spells CASSSPGTGSYEQYF. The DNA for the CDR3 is TGTGCCAGCAGTTCCCCAGGGACAGGGTCCTACGAGCAGTACTTC.

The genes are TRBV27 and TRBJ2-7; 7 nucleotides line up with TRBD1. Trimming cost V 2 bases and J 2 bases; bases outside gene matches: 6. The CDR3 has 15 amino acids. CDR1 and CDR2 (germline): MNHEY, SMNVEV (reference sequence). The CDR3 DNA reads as TGTGCCAGCAGTTTACGGACAGGCAATACCTACGAGCAGTACTTC. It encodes CASSLRTGNTYEQYF.

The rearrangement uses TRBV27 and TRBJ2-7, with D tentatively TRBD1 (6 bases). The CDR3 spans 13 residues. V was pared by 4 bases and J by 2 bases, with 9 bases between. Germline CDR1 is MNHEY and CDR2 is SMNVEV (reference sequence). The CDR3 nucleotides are TGTGCCAGCAGTTATCAGGGGCCCTACGAGCAGTACTTC. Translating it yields CASSYQGPYEQYF.

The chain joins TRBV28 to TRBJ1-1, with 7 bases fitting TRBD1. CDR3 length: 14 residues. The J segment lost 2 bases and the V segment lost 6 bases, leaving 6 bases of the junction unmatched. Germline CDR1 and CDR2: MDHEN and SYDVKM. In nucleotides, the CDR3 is TGTGCCAGCAGCCTAACAGGGGATAACACTGAAGCTTTCTTT. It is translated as CASSLTGDNTEAFF.

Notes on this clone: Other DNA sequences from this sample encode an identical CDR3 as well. CDR3 loop: CSARQGTEAFF. The CDR3 coding sequence is TGCAGTGCTAGACAGGGCACTGAAGCTTTCTTT. The V gene is TRBV20-1, the J gene TRBJ1-1; TRBD1 might be the D (5 bases). V lost 2 bases, J lost 4 bases, and 5 bases lay in between. This CDR3 is built from 11 residues. Germline values: CDR1 DFQATT, CDR2 SNEGSKA (reference sequence).

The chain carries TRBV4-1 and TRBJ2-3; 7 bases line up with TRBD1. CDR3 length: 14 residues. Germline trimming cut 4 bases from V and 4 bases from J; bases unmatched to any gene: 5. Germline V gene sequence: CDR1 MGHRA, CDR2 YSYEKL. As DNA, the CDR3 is TGCGCCAGCAGCCTAGCAGGGGGTCCAGATACGCAGTATTTT. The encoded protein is CASSLAGGPDTQYF.

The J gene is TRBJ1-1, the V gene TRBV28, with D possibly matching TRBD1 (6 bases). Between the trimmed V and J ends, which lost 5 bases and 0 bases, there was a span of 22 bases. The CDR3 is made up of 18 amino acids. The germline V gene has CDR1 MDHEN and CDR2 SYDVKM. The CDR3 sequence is CASSTRQEMAIMNTEAFF. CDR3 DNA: TGTGCCAGCAGTACCCGACAGGAGATGGCGATAATGAACACTGAAGCTTTCTTT.

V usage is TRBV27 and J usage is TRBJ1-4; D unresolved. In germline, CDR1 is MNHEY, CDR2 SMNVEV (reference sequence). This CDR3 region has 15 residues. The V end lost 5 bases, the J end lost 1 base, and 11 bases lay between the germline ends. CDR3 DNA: TGTGCCAGCAGTCCAGAGGGAGGAACTAATGAAAAACTGTTTTTT. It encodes CASSPEGGTNEKLFF.

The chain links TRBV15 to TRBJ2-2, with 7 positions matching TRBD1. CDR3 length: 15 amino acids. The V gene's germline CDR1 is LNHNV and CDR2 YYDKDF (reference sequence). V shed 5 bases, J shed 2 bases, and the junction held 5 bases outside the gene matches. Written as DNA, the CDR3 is TGTGCCACCAGCGGCGACAGGGCCAACACCGGGGAGCTGTTTTTT. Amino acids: CATSGDRANTGELFF.

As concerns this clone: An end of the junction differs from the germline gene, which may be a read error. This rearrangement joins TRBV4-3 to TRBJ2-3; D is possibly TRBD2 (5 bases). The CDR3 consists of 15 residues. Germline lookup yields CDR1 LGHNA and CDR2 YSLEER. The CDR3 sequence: CASSQDRGSIDTQYF. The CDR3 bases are TGCGCCAGCAGCCAAGACAGAGGGAGCATAGATACGCAGTATTTT.

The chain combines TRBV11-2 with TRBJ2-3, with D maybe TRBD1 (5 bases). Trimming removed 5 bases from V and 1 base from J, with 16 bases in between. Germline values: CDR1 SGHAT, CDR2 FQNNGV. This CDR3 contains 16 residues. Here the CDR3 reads CASSQLGRVGTDTQYF. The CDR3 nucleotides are TGTGCCAGCAGCCAGTTGGGCAGGGTCGGCACAGATACGCAGTATTTT.

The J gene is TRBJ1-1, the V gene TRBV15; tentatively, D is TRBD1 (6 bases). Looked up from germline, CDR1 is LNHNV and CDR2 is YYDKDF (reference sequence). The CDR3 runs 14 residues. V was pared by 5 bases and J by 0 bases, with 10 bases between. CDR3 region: CATSHRELNTEAFF. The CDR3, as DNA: TGTGCCACCAGCCACAGGGAATTGAACACTGAAGCTTTCTTT. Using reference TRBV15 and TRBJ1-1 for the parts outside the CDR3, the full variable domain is DAMVIQNPRYQVTQFGKPVTLSCSQTLNHNVMYWYQQKSSQAPKLLFHYYDKDFNNEADTPDNFQSRRPNTSFCFLDIRSPGLGDTAMYLCATSHRELNTEAFFGQGTRLTVV.

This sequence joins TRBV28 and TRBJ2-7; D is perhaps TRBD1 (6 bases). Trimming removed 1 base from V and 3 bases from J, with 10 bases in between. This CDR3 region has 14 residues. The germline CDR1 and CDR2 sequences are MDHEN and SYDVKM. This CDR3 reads CASSLFGRGYEQYF. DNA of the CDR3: TGTGCCAGCAGTTTATTCGGCAGGGGCTACGAGCAGTACTTC.

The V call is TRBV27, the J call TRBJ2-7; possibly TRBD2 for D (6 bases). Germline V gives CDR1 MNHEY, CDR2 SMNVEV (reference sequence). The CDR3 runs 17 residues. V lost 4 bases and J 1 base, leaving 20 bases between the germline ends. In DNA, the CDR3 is TGTGCCAGCAGTTCTCGGACCCTGCTAGGAGGGTCCTACGAGCAGTACTTC. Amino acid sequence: CASSSRTLLGGSYEQYF.

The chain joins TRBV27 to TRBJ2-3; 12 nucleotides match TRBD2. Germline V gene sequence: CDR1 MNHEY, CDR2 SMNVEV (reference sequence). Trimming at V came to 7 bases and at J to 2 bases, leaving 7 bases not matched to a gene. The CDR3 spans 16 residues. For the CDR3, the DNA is TGTGCCAGCATGGAACTAGCGGGAGGAACCACAGATACGCAGTATTTT. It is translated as CASMELAGGTTDTQYF.

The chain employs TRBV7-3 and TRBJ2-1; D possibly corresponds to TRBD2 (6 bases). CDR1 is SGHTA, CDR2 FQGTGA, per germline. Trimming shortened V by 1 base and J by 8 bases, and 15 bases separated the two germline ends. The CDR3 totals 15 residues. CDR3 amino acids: CASSLIGGRKDEQFF. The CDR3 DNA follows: TGTGCCAGCAGCTTAATTGGGGGGAGAAAGGATGAGCAGTTCTTC.

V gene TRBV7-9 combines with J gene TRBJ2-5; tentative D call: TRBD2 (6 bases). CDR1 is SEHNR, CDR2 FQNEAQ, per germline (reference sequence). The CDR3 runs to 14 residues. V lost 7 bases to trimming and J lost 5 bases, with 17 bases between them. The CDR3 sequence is CASTGWTTKETQYF. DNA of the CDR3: TGTGCCAGCACGGGGTGGACTACCAAGGAGACCCAGTACTTC.

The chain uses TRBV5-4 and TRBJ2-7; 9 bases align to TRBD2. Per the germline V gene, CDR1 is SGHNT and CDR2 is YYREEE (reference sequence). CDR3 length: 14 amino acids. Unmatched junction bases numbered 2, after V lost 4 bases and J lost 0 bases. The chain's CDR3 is CASSPGLASYEQYF. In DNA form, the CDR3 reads TGTGCCAGCAGCCCGGGACTAGCCTCCTACGAGCAGTACTTC.

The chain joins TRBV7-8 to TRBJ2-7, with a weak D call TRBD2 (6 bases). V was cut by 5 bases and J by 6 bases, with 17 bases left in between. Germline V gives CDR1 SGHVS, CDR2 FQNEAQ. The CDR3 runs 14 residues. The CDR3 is CASSPGLKNFEQYF. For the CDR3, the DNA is TGTGCCAGCAGCCCGGGACTGAAGAATTTCGAGCAGTACTTC. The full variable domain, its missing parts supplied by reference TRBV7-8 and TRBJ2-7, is GAGVSQSPRYKVAKRGQDVALRCDPISGHVSLFWYQQALGQGPEFLTYFQNEAQLDKSGLPSDRFFAERPEGSVSTLKIQRTQQEDSAVYLCASSPGLKNFEQYFGPGTRLTVT.

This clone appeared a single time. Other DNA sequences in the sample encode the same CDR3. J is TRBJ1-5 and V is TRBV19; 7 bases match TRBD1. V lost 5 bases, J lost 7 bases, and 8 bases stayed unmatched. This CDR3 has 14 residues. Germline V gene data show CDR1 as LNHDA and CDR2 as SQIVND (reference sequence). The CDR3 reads CASSLRQGHQPQHF. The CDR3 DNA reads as TGTGCCAGTAGTCTCAGACAGGGCCACCAGCCCCAGCATTTT.

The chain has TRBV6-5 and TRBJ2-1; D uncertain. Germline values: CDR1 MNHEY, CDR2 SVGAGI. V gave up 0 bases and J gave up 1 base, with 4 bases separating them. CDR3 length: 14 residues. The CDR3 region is CASSYSRSYNEQFF. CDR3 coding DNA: TGTGCCAGCAGTTACTCGAGGTCCTACAATGAGCAGTTCTTC.

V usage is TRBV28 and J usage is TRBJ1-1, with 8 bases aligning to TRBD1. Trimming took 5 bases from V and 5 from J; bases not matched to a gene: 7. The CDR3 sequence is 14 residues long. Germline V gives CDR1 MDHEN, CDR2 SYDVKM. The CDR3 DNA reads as TGTGCCAGCAGTGCTACAGGGGGTCGAACTGAAGCTTTCTTT. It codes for CASSATGGRTEAFF.

CDR3 bases: TGTGCCAGCAGCTTATCCGGACAGGTGAGGCAGCCCCAGCATTTT. Amino acid sequence: CASSLSGQVRQPQHF. This rearrangement joins TRBV7-9 to TRBJ1-5; 7 bases fit TRBD1. CDR1 and CDR2 from the germline V gene are SEHNR and FQNEAQ (reference sequence). CDR3 length: 15 amino acids. The trim removed 2 bases at V and 7 bases at J, leaving 8 bases unmatched.